Below, one TCR beta chain is given with its context. The sample comes from a study of blood T cell repertoires in COVID-19. Turning to the study itself: PBMCs, B-cell-depleted T cells, or T cells provided the cDNA or gDNA that made up the material.

CDR3 length: 16 amino acids. V was clipped by 5 bases and J by 2 bases; unmatched bases: 10. The germline V gene has CDR1 SGHVS and CDR2 FNYEAQ. Original analysis: By means of reference gene primer amplification, nucleated cell counts were estimated. The method was immunoSEQ multiplex PCR; TCRdb's version includes in-frame clones alone and lacks a portion of them. V and J calls and clone size come straight from that table; D and trimming were deduced from the DNA. The table records about 190,000 clones, roughly 91% of them present only once. Sequencing used peripheral blood. The receptor was isolated from a man aged 40-50 years with active or convalescent COVID-19. The V call is TRBV7-6, the J call TRBJ2-7, with 9 bases aligning to TRBD2. CDR3 in DNA: TGTGCCAGCAGCCAAGGGGCAGCGGGGGGTACCTACGAGCAGTACTTC. Amino acid sequence: CASSQGAAGGTYEQYF.